This TCR beta chain was found in a study of molecular identifiers for immune sequencing clone quantification (dated by TCRdb to the late 2010s). For context, the study as a whole: For a replicate experiment, the RNA from either approximately 20,000 or 100,000 naive CD8 T cells was divided into five aliquots, and four of those aliquots went on to sequencing. This methods study benchmarked molecular-identifier clustering-based TCR repertoire sequencing (MIDCIRS) and TCR RNA copy counting, using CD8 T cells to do so.

This clonotype was counted between two and nine times. The clone's antigen remains unknown. No per-base quality is available; no much larger clone lies one base away. Study-level results and caveats: The sizes of highly expanded clones could end up underestimated when identical TCR molecules share a barcode. The naive libraries included spiked-in Jurkat TCR RNA (about nine copies' worth), and this Jurkat TCR RNA is not part of the donor repertoire. In CMV-specific effector cells, clones with more than 20 RNA copies contained over 98% of molecules, whereas in naive cells such clones contained under 1% of molecules. Modeling estimated roughly 3.2 recovered TCR RNA copies per cell, compared with 8.5 to 10 by digital PCR, which implies roughly 30% capture efficiency. Without barcode sub-clustering, chimeric consensus sequences inflated TCR diversity; chimeras reached as high as 47%. Spiked-in Jurkat TCR RNA equivalent to a single cell was reported to be detectable even among some 910,000 naive CD8 T cells.

Libraries of naive CD8 T cells were generated from roughly 21,000 to 960,000 sorted cells, with 10%, 30% or 50% of the purified RNA used. Naive CD8 T cells, defined as CD8+CD4-CCR7+CD45RA+, were FACS-sorted into RLT Plus buffer on a BD FACSAria II. Detection sensitivity was tested by spiking Jurkat RNA equal to fewer than twelve TCR copies' worth into samples containing about 20,000-1,100,000 naive CD8 T cells. CD8 T cells were enriched with RosetteSep CD8+ T Cell Enrichment Cocktail and Ficoll-Paque, followed by ACK red cell lysis. V and J lose 9 bases and 0 bases, and a span of 17 bases separates them. From the cysteine up to the phenylalanine, the CDR3 has a length of 16 residues. Just the 48-base CDR3 DNA is kept, in frame starting at base 1. According to the germline V gene (reference sequence), CDR1 reads LNHDA and CDR2 reads SQIVND. Libraries were prepared through PCR. Sequencing was carried out with an Illumina HiSeq 4000. Preparation of bulk TCR libraries followed a previously described approach, with the TCR primers listed in Table S5. The Qiagen AllPrep DNA/RNA kit was used to purify total RNA. Reads from multiple sequencing runs of the same library were pooled before analysis. As for the authors' bioinformatics: Reads were retained only if an exact TCR constant sequence was present, and the retained reads were trimmed to 150 nt and grouped according to their 12-nt molecular barcodes. Reads within each barcode group were sub-clustered using a 15% Levenshtein threshold, and quality-weighted consensus sequences were constructed for each RNA molecule. Non-functional sequences were filtered out, along with any lower-count sequence sitting one edit away from another sequence. On the basis of fitting two negative binomial distributions, barcode sub-clusters with fewer than 20% of the maximum read count were discarded. Using fastp at Q25 and MiXCR, TCRdb reprocessed the public reads and kept productive beta chains. When rows share a CDR3 protein, they turn into one entry using the most common DNA and genes. TCRdb, not the authors, supplied the V and J calls. This sample comprises 600,000 to 650,000 distinct CDR3 sequences, 20% of them detected only once. Of the sample, roughly 0.9% is held by the ten largest clones.

The clonotype comes from a human donor in good health. Some libraries in this study had Jurkat cell RNA spiked in. The rearrangement combines TRBV19 with TRBJ1-4; the D gene cannot be named for sure. Sample: naive CD8+ T cells from blood, with Jurkat cell RNA spiked in. Reading the label with the study, this specimen's cell subset or site is: FACS-sorted CD8+CD4-CCR7+CD45RA+ naive T cells. The CDR3 protein: CASKPSWGATNEKLFF. The nucleotide sequence reads as follows: TGTGCCAGCAAACCGTCATGGGGTGCAACTAATGAAAAACTGTTTTTT.